This paragraph covers one T cell receptor (beta chain) sequence. The data were obtained in a study of blood T cell repertoires in COVID-19. The wider study: The United States, Italy and Spain provided the acute and convalescent COVID-19 samples. The cDNA or gDNA used as material had been derived from T cells, B-cell-depleted T cells, or PBMCs.

In the study's own analysis: Reference gene primers were amplified, and this amplification served to estimate nucleated cell counts. Sequencing used immunoSEQ multiplex PCR; TCRdb keeps in-frame clones, though not all of them. V and J calls and clone size are as listed in that table; D and trimming were resolved from the DNA. The profile shows about 110,000 clones, 80% to 90% of them singletons. CDR3 length equals 15 residues. CDR1 and CDR2 from the germline V gene are LNHDA and SQIVND (reference sequence). The V and J ends lost 3 bases and 0 bases, in that order; junction bases with no gene match: 2.

Specimen: peripheral blood. This chain uses TRBV19 with TRBJ2-4, with 7 bases aligning to TRBD2. The TCR was taken from a human donor in a cohort sampled during active COVID-19. The CDR3 sequence is CASSILAGAKNIQYF. The CDR3 nucleotides are TGTGCCAGTAGTATCTTAGCGGGAGCCAAAAACATTCAGTACTTC. Complete variable domain (other parts from reference TRBV19 and TRBJ2-4): DGGITQSPKYLFRKEGQNVTLSCEQNLNHDAMYWYRQDPGQGLRLIYYSQIVNDFQKGDIAEGYSVSREKKESFPLTVTSAQKNPTAFYLCASSILAGAKNIQYFGAGTRLSVL.